These 9 T cell receptor beta chains were all obtained from the same sample, sequenced in a study of spatial heterogeneity in lung cancer. TCRdb reprocessed the 5' RACE reads via MiXCR and lists one record per CDR3 protein. The table records 12,000 or so distinct CDR3 sequences, roughly an eighth of them present only once. Time point meaning: sample taken at primary tumor resection. Unsorted whole RNA of tumor, nontumor lung or frozen PBMC was sequenced. The source was PBMCs, collected at surgery. The receptor source for this set is a female donor with early-stage non-small cell lung cancer.

This clonotype is medium-sized within its sample. This sequence joins TRBV7-2 and TRBJ2-3; D gene uncertain. Germline CDR1 SGHTA, CDR2 FQGNSA. V shed 2 bases and J shed 5 bases, with 8 bases lying between them. This CDR3 is built from 13 residues. The CDR3: CASSLTLIDTQYF. The CDR3, as DNA: TGTGCCAGCAGCTTAACCCTTATAGATACGCAGTATTTT.

Relative to its sample, this clonotype is medium-sized. J is TRBJ2-1 and V is TRBV7-2, with D perhaps TRBD1 (5 bases). Deletions cut 2 bases from V and 9 bases from J, with 20 bases between. CDR3 length: 16 amino acids. Germline CDR1 reads SGHTA; CDR2 reads FQGNSA. CDR3 coding DNA: TGTGCCAGCAGCTTATATGCAGGGCCATCCACAATTGAGCAGTTCTTC. It yields the protein CASSLYAGPSTIEQFF.

This clonotype was seen ten or more times. V and J are TRBV20-1 and TRBJ2-5; TRBD2 matches 11 bases. V dropped 5 bases and J dropped 2; count of bases not matched to a gene: 7. The CDR3 is made up of 15 amino acids. Germline CDR1 reads DFQATT; CDR2 reads SNEGSKA (reference sequence). CDR3 amino acids: CSAFPTSGGQETQYF. The CDR3 coding sequence is TGCAGTGCTTTCCCCACTAGCGGGGGACAAGAGACCCAGTACTTC.

This clonotype was counted ten times or more. This chain links TRBV12-5 with TRBJ2-6; 11 positions agree with TRBD1. Per the germline V gene, CDR1 is LGHNT and CDR2 is FRNRAP. The CDR3 covers 17 residues. V dropped 6 bases and J dropped 4; count of bases not matched to a gene: 8. CDR3 coding DNA: TGTGCTAGTGGACCCGGACAGGGGGCGGGCGGGGCCAACGTCCTGACTTTC. Encoded protein: CASGPGQGAGGANVLTF. Together with reference TRBV12-5 and TRBJ2-6, the CDR3 gives the full variable domain: DARVTQTPRHKVTEMGQEVTMRCQPILGHNTVFWYRQTMMQGLELLAYFRNRAPLDDSGMPKDRFSAEMPDATLATLKIQPSEPRDSAVYFCASGPGQGAGGANVLTFGAGSRLTVL.

V gene TRBV20-1 combines with J gene TRBJ2-3; perhaps TRBD2 as D (6 bases). V lost 6 bases, J lost 1 base, and 14 bases lay in between. This CDR3 contains 14 residues. The germline gives CDR1 DFQATT, CDR2 SNEGSKA (reference sequence). The CDR3 region has the DNA TGCAGTGCCCCCCCCGGGGGTGGCACAGATACGCAGTATTTT. This encodes CSAPPGGGTDTQYF.

This chain links TRBV20-1 with TRBJ2-3, with unresolved D. The CDR3 loop spans 12 amino acids. The V gene lost 4 bases and the J gene lost 5 bases, with 10 bases spanning the gap. From germline, CDR1 is DFQATT and CDR2 SNEGSKA (reference sequence). This CDR3 is CSATSFKDTQYF. The CDR3 DNA is TGCAGTGCTACCTCCTTCAAAGATACGCAGTATTTT.

The chain combines TRBV7-9 with TRBJ2-7; 8 nucleotides line up with TRBD1. Germline CDR1 reads SEHNR; CDR2 reads FQNEAQ (reference sequence). This CDR3 comprises 15 residues. V gave up 3 bases and J gave up 5 bases; unmatched junction bases: 9. Here the CDR3 reads CASSFGRGQGNEQYF. CDR3 coding DNA: TGTGCCAGCAGCTTCGGCAGGGGGCAAGGGAACGAGCAGTACTTC.

This clonotype was recorded at least ten times. V is TRBV28 and J is TRBJ2-3, with TRBD2 matching 9 bases. The CDR3 sequence is 15 residues long. Trimming at V came to 6 bases and at J to 3 bases, leaving 7 bases not matched to a gene. Germline CDR1 reads MDHEN; CDR2 reads SYDVKM. CDR3 sequence (DNA): TGTGCCAGCAGCCCCGCTAGCGGGGCTACAGATACGCAGTATTTT. It codes for CASSPASGATDTQYF.

By sample share, this clonotype is medium-sized. The chain joins TRBV7-9 to TRBJ1-4; D gene unclear. Looked up from germline, CDR1 is SEHNR and CDR2 is FQNEAQ (reference sequence). Trimming removed 7 bases from V and 2 bases from J, with 17 bases in between. This CDR3 is 16 amino acids long. Here the CDR3 reads CASNPGSLGTNEKLFF. As DNA, the CDR3 is TGTGCCAGCAATCCCGGCAGTCTGGGCACTAATGAAAAACTGTTTTTT. The full variable domain, with the rest looked up from reference TRBV7-9 and TRBJ1-4, is DTGVSQNPRHKITKRGQNVTFRCDPISEHNRLYWYRQTLGQGPEFLTYFQNEAQLEKSRLLSDRFSAERPKGSFSTLEIQRTEQGDSAMYLCASNPGSLGTNEKLFFGSGTQLSVL.